A single sample gave rise to the 6 T cell receptor beta chains below, sequenced in a study of cytomegalovirus exposure and HLA in healthy donors. Assay: immunoSEQ multiplex PCR; the TCRdb copy retains only in-frame clones and omits some. The sample lists around 230,000 clones, around 88% occurring once. Input material: PBMCs. The source is a woman younger than 45 in good health and CMV-seropositive.

V gene TRBV30 combines with J gene TRBJ1-3, with a possible D match to TRBD1 (6 bases). The CDR3 loop spans 15 amino acids. The germline CDR1 and CDR2 sequences are GTSNPN and SVGIG (reference sequence). Trimming stripped 1 base from V and 4 bases from J, with 14 bases between. The CDR3 loop is CAWSGGTKFGNTIYF. As DNA, the CDR3 is TGTGCCTGGAGTGGAGGGACAAAATTCGGAAACACCATATATTTT.

The DNA of the CDR3 is TGTGCCAGCAGTTCTACTTCCCAGGGACTTAGTTCGATAGGACTGTTTTTT. Translating it yields CASSSTSQGLSSIGLFF. The rearrangement joins TRBV28 to TRBJ1-4, with a tentative D call TRBD1 (5 bases). The germline V gene has CDR1 MDHEN and CDR2 SYDVKM. This CDR3 has 17 amino acids. V lost 4 bases to trimming and J lost 13 bases, with 28 bases between them. Based on the CDR3 plus reference TRBV28 and TRBJ1-4, the full variable domain is DVKVTQSSRYLVKRTGEKVFLECVQDMDHENMFWYRQDPGLGLRLIYFSYDVKMKEKGDIPEGYSVSREKKERFSLILESASTNQTSMYLCASSSTSQGLSSIGLFFGSGTQLSVL.

The chain couples TRBV27 to TRBJ2-5; no definite D call. The CDR3 sequence is 13 residues long. Germline values: CDR1 MNHEY, CDR2 SMNVEV (reference sequence). The V end lost 6 bases, the J end lost 2 bases, and 10 bases lay between the germline ends. The CDR3 bases are TGTGCCAGCAGCCGTTACAAACAAGAGACCCAGTACTTC. Translation: CASSRYKQETQYF.

The chain combines TRBV2 with TRBJ2-3; a weak D match, TRBD2 (5 bases). V lost 8 bases and J 4 bases, leaving 19 bases between the germline ends. Germline values: CDR1 SNHLY, CDR2 FYNNEI. The length of the CDR3 is 15 residues. CDR3 region: CASVDSSNRADTQYF. Here the CDR3 DNA reads TGTGCCAGCGTGGACTCCTCAAATAGGGCAGATACGCAGTATTTT. The whole variable domain, filled in from reference TRBV2 and TRBJ2-3, reads EPEVTQTPSHQVTQMGQEVILRCVPISNHLYFYWYRQILGQKVEFLVSFYNNEISEKSEIFDDQFSVERPDGSNFTLKIRSTKLEDSAMYFCASVDSSNRADTQYFGPGTRLTVL.

The chain combines TRBV29-1 with TRBJ2-1; a weak D match, TRBD1 (6 bases). This CDR3 has 13 amino acids. CDR1 is SQVTM, CDR2 ANQGSEA, per germline. The ends were cut back, 7 bases at V and 6 bases at J, with 16 bases in the middle. CDR3 DNA sequence: TGCAGCGCTTACTCACAGGGTGGCAATGAGCAGTTCTTC. Translating it yields CSAYSQGGNEQFF.

The V gene is TRBV28, the J gene TRBJ2-3; a weak D match, TRBD2 (6 bases). Germline loops: CDR1 MDHEN, CDR2 SYDVKM. Trimming pared 6 bases from V and 5 bases from J, leaving 12 bases between. CDR3 length: 13 residues. CDR3 loop: CASRTRWQDTQYF. The CDR3 DNA reads TGTGCCAGCAGGACTAGGTGGCAAGATACGCAGTATTTT. The full variable domain, completed using reference TRBV28 and TRBJ2-3, is DVKVTQSSRYLVKRTGEKVFLECVQDMDHENMFWYRQDPGLGLRLIYFSYDVKMKEKGDIPEGYSVSREKKERFSLILESASTNQTSMYLCASRTRWQDTQYFGPGTRLTVL.